This TCR beta chain was identified during a study of cytomegalovirus exposure and HLA in healthy donors. Study information: T cells numbering 150 million to 200 million yielded around 120 million unique TCR beta sequences in an earlier analysis. Study results and caveats: The study flagged some 180 TCR beta chains as cytomegalovirus-associated. V- and J-gene trimming in TCR beta was tied to a missense DCLRE1C variant by an analysis performed later.

CDR1 is MDHEN and CDR2 is SYDVKM in the germline V gene. CDR3 length: 12 residues. V dropped 7 bases and J dropped 4 bases, with 8 bases sitting between them. Turning to this clone: Its antigen is undetermined.

The PCR used 60 Vbeta and 13 Jbeta primers. The assay was immunoSEQ multiplex PCR, and TCRdb's table has in-frame clones only and misses some. The data show about 270,000 clones, with just over 70% seen just once and approximately 2.5% held by the top ten. This TCR derives from a female donor in good health and CMV-seronegative. V is TRBV28 and J is TRBJ1-5; no clear D gene. Sequences were obtained from PBMCs. This CDR3 reads CASTQTNQPQHF. The CDR3 DNA reads as TGTGCCAGCACCCAAACTAATCAGCCCCAGCATTTT. Looking up the rest from reference TRBV28 and TRBJ1-5 gives the full variable domain: DVKVTQSSRYLVKRTGEKVFLECVQDMDHENMFWYRQDPGLGLRLIYFSYDVKMKEKGDIPEGYSVSREKKERFSLILESASTNQTSMYLCASTQTNQPQHFGDGTRLSIL.